This T cell receptor (beta chain) was identified during a study of STAT5B mutations in CD4+ large granular lymphocyte leukemia. Germline assignment: CDR1 MDHEN and CDR2 SYDVKM. The CDR3 is 15 residues long. Trimming left V 6 bases short and J 1 base short, with 12 bases between. Here immunoSEQ multiplex PCR was the method, and the copy in TCRdb shows in-frame clones only, minus some. Among 20,000 to 25,000 clones listed, approximately 75% were seen once. This TCR was recovered from a human donor in good health. Sequenced material: CD4+ T cells from blood buffy coats. The chain employs TRBV28 and TRBJ2-2; D perhaps matches TRBD2 (5 bases). This CDR3 is CASSPTRRNTGELFF. The CDR3 DNA sequence: TGTGCCAGCAGCCCCACTAGGAGGAACACCGGGGAGCTGTTTTTT.